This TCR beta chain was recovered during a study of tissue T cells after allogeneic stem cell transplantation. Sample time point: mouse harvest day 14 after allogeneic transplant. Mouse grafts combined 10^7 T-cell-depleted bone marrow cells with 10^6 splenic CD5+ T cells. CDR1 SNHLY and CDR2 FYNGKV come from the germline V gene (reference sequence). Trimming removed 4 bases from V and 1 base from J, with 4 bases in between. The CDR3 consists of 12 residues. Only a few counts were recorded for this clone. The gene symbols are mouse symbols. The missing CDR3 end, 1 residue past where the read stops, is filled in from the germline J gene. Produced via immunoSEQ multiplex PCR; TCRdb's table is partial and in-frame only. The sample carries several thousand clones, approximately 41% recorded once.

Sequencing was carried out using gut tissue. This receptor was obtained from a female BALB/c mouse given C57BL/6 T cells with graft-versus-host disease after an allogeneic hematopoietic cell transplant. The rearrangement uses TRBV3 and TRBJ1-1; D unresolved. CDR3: CASSYRNTEVFF. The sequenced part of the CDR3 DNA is TGTGCCAGCAGCTACAGAAACACAGAAGTCTTC.